A selection of T cell receptor beta chains follows, all from one sample in a study of T cell responses to AZD1222 COVID-19 vaccine. Only in-frame clones appear in the TCRdb table, and some are missing; sequencing was by immunoSEQ multiplex PCR. The sample contains approximately 100,000 clones, 87% of which appear only once. The specimen comprised peripheral blood, sampled 28 days after the second AZD1222 dose. The receptors stem from an adult who received the AZD1222 COVID-19 vaccine. Each CDR3 is given with its conserved first and last residue. A D gene is named only where the DNA matches it firmly. Only some rows state a clone size, as once, few, many or a class for expanded clones.

>TRBJ1-6|once|TRBV5-1|TRBD1
TGCGCCAGCAGCGAAAGACAGGGTAGTAATTCACCCCTCCACTTT
CASSERQGSNSPLHF
>TRBJ1-2|-|TRBV25-1|-
TGTGCCAGCAGTGGGGGGCTGGATTATGGCTACACCTTC
CASSGGLDYGYTF
>TRBJ2-2|-|TRBV7-6|TRBD2
TGTGCCAGCAGCCTGCGGACTAGCGGGAGCTCCGGGGAGCTGTTTTTT
CASSLRTSGSSGELFF
>TRBJ1-4|-|TRBV6-6|TRBD1
TGTGCCAGCAGTCTCCGGGACAGGGGAAAACTGTTTTTT
CASSLRDRGKLFF
>TRBJ2-7|-|TRBV19|-
TGTGCCAGTAGTATTCTAGCATCTTCTTTCGAGCAGTACTTC
CASSILASSFEQYF
>TRBJ1-5|-|TRBV24-1|-
TGTGCCACCAGTCCCACCGGTCTGGGTACGAATCAGCCCCAGCATTTT
CATSPTGLGTNQPQHF
>TRBJ2-7|-|TRBV28|TRBD1
TGTGCCAGCCTAGAAACCGGGACAGCCTACGAGCAGTACTTC
CASLETGTAYEQYF
>TRBJ2-5|once|TRBV5-1|-
TGCGCCAGCAGCATAGGACAGAACCAAGAGACCCAGTACTTC
CASSIGQNQETQYF
>TRBJ2-1|-|TRBV29-1|-
TGCAGCGCCGAGCGCGGGGATGCCTCCTACAATGAGCAGTTCTTC
CSAERGDASYNEQFF
>TRBJ2-7|-|TRBV29-1|-
TGCAGCGTTGCGACAGGATCCGAGCAGTACTTC
CSVATGSEQYF
>TRBJ1-1|-|TRBV5-1|-
TGCGCCAGCAGCCCTATCCCGTGGGGTCGTGAAGCTTTCTTT
CASSPIPWGREAFF
>TRBJ1-3|-|TRBV12-3/TRBV12-4|TRBD1
TGTGCCAGCAGATCGAACAGGGGGCACACCATATATTTT
CASRSNRGHTIYF
>TRBJ2-2|once|TRBV24-1|-
TGTGCCACCCGGACCCAAGCAGCCGGGGAGCTGTTTTTT
CATRTQAAGELFF
>TRBJ1-2|-|TRBV24-1|-
TGTGCCACCAGTGACTCGGGACATAAGTTCTATGGCTACACCTTC
CATSDSGHKFYGYTF
>TRBJ1-2|-|TRBV5-1|-
TGCGCCAGCAGCTTTGACGGGGACCCTGGCTACACCTTC
CASSFDGDPGYTF
>TRBJ1-2|-|TRBV6-1|TRBD1
TGTGCCAGCAGTGAAGCCGCAGGGGGTGTGACGGAGTTAGCTAACTATGGCTACACCTTC
CASSEAAGGVTELANYGYTF
>TRBJ2-1|-|TRBV14|TRBD2
TGTGCCAGCAGCCAAGATAGCGGGGAGAATGAGCAGTTCTTC
CASSQDSGENEQFF
>TRBJ1-1|-|TRBV3-1/TRBV3-2|-
TGTGCCAGCAGCCTTAGGGAAGAGAACACTGAAGCTTTCTTT
CASSLREENTEAFF
>TRBJ2-1|-|TRBV4-2|TRBD2
TGTGCCAGCAGCCAACGACTCGTTACTAGCGGACACAATGAGCAGTTCTTC
CASSQRLVTSGHNEQFF
>TRBJ1-5|-|TRBV10-3|-
TGTGCCACCCACAAGGGACAAGATAGCAATCAGCCCCAGCATTTT
CATHKGQDSNQPQHF
>TRBJ2-4|-|TRBV27|TRBD1
TGTGCCAGCAGTTTACTAAACAGGGGCATTCAGTACTTC
CASSLLNRGIQYF
>TRBJ2-7|-|TRBV7-8|TRBD1
TGTGCCAGCAGTTTAAACAGGGGTCTGAGCGAGCAGTACTTC
CASSLNRGLSEQYF
>TRBJ2-1|-|TRBV10-2|-
TGCGCCAGCAGTGAAGGAGCCCAGGATGAGCAGTTCTTC
CASSEGAQDEQFF
>TRBJ2-7|few|TRBV6-2/TRBV6-3|TRBD1
TGTGCCAGCAGTTCACTCCGAACGGGACAGGGAAACGAGCAGTACTTC
CASSSLRTGQGNEQYF
>TRBJ2-7|-|TRBV19|-
TGTGCCAGTAGTATCTACGAAAACTCCTACGAGCAGTACTTC
CASSIYENSYEQYF
>TRBJ2-3|-|TRBV27|-
TGTGCCAGCAGTTGTCGGGACTGCCTCACAGATACGCAGTATTTT
CASSCRDCLTDTQYF
>TRBJ1-1|-|TRBV7-9|TRBD1
TGTGCCAGCAGCTTAGTTTGGACAGGGAACACTGAAGCTTTCTTT
CASSLVWTGNTEAFF
>TRBJ2-7|once|TRBV5-6|-
TGTGCCAGCAGCTTACGAGGGGCTAACCTCTACGAGCAGTACTTC
CASSLRGANLYEQYF
>TRBJ1-1|-|TRBV18|-
TGTGCCAGCTCATTGGCTGGAGGGACTGAAGCTTTCTTT
CASSLAGGTEAFF
>TRBJ1-1|-|TRBV10-3|-
TGTGCCATCAGTGACCGGACACTGAACACTGAAGCTTTCTTT
CAISDRTLNTEAFF
>TRBJ2-1|-|TRBV3-1/TRBV3-2|-
TGTGCCAGCAGCCAAGATCGAAGGGAGCAGTTCTTC
CASSQDRREQFF
>TRBJ1-1|few|TRBV27|-
TGTGCCAGCAGTTTAGATGCAGGGTTGAACACTGAAGCTTTCTTT
CASSLDAGLNTEAFF
>TRBJ2-5|-|TRBV27|TRBD1
TGTGCCAGCAGTTCGGACAGGGGGACAGAGACCCAGTACTTC
CASSSDRGTETQYF